A selection of T cell receptor beta chains follows, all from one sample in a study of T-cell memory formation after mild COVID-19. TCRdb independently ran MiXCR on the 5' RACE reads; one entry per CDR3 protein. Of fewer than 450,000 distinct CDR3 sequences in the sample, 20% to 30% were seen once. Sequencing was performed on PBMCs or a T cell subset sorted from them (not recorded which). These receptors were collected from an adult woman who had mild COVID-19 (a few samples of this study predate the infection). Cell type and time point are not known. The CDR3 runs from the conserved cysteine through the conserved F or W. Each record gives: V gene, CDR3 protein.

>TRBV15
CATSRDRQPQHF
>TRBV12-3/TRBV12-4
CASSGDSEAFF
>TRBV18
CASSGLSSTDTQYF
>TRBV2
CASSELTAGEKLFF
>TRBV7-2
CASSLMGKGYTF
>TRBV12-3/TRBV12-4
CAIPERGGTGELFF
>TRBV15
CATSRDKFSWGLQETQYF
>TRBV5-1
CASSLFWTANTGELFF
>TRBV27
CASSLEWGPAKNIQYF
>TRBV10-3
CAISEAAGDTQYF
>TRBV20-1
CSASPTTVPPDSYGYTF
>TRBV6-2/TRBV6-3
CASSYGTGETQYF
>TRBV7-6
CASSLRVQEKLFF
>TRBV4-1
CASSQMGQNTDTQYF